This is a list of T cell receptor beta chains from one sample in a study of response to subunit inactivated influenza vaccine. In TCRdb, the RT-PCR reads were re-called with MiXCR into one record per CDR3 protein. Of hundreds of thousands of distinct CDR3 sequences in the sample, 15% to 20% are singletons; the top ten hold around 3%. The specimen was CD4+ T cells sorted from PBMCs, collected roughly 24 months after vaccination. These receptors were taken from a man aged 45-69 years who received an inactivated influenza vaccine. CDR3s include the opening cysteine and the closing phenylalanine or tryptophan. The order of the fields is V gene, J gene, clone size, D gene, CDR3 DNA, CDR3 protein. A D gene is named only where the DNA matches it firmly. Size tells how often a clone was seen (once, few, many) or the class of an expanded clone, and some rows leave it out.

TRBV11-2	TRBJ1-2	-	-	TGTGCCAGCAGCTCCAGCGGGTGGGCCAGGTCGGTGGGTGGCTACACCTTC	CASSSSGWARSVGGYTF
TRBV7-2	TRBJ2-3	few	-	TGTGCCAGCAGCACAATAGCGGTGGGCACAGATACGCAGTATTTT	CASSTIAVGTDTQYF
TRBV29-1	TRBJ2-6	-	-	TGCAGCGTCTGGACTAGTAGGGGACATTCTGGGGCCAACGTCCTGACTTTC	CSVWTSRGHSGANVLTF
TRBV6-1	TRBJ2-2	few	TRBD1	TGTGCCAGCAGGCTCCCGGAAGGACAGGGAGCGAACACCGGGGAGCTGTTTTTT	CASRLPEGQGANTGELFF
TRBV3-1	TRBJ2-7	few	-	TGTGCCAGCAGCCACTCGACAGGACCCCTGGGCTTC	CASSHSTGPLGF
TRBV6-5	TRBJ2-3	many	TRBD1	TGTGCCAGCAGAACTGGGACAGGGGGACCCACAGATACGCAGTATTTT	CASRTGTGGPTDTQYF
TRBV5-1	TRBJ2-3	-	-	TGCGCCAGCACCCCACTGGTCACAGATACGCAGTATTTT	CASTPLVTDTQYF
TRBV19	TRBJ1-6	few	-	TGTGCCAGTAGTATGTTTATCAGAGGAGATAATTCACCCCTCCACTTT	CASSMFIRGDNSPLHF
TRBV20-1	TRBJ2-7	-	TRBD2	TGCAGTGCTCAACTAGCGGGAGTGTACGAGCAGTACTTC	CSAQLAGVYEQYF
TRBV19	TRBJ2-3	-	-	TGTGCCAGTACCAAATCGGGACTCGCGGTTTATACGCAGTATTTT	CASTKSGLAVYTQYF
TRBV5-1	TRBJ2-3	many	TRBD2	TGCGCCAGCAGCTTGGGTGCTAGCGGGAGCACAGATACGCAGTATTTT	CASSLGASGSTDTQYF
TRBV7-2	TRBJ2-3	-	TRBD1	TGTGCCAGCACCTTCAGGACAGGGCATCTTCCGGATACGCAGTATTTT	CASTFRTGHLPDTQYF
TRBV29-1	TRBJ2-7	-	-	TGCAGCGTTGATCTCTCAGGGGCCTACGAGCAGTACTTC	CSVDLSGAYEQYF
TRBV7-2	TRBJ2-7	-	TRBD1	TGTGCCAGCAGGGGGACAGGGGGACCCTACGAGCAGTACTTC	CASRGTGGPYEQYF
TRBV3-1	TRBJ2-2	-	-	TGTGCCAGCAGCCAGGAGAGGAGGGCCACTTTTGGGACCGGGGAGCTGTTTTTT	CASSQERRATFGTGELFF
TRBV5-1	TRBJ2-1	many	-	TGCGCCAGCAGCTTCGGCAGGGCCAATGAGCAGTTCTTC	CASSFGRANEQFF
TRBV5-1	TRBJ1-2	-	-	TGCGCCAGCAGCTCCTCTCCAGGGGTCTATGGCTACACCTTC	CASSSSPGVYGYTF
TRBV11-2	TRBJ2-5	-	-	TGTGCCAGCAGCAGGGGACACAAAGAGACCCAGTACTTC	CASSRGHKETQYF
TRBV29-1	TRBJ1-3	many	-	TGCAGCGTTCGGACAGATGGAAACACCATATATTTT	CSVRTDGNTIYF
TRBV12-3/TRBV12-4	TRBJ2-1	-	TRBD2	TGTGCCAGCAGTTTCCGAAGTCTAGCGGGTATCAATGAGCAGTTCTTC	CASSFRSLAGINEQFF
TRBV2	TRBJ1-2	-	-	TGTGCCAGCAGTGAAATCGGGACCTATGGCTACACCTTC	CASSEIGTYGYTF
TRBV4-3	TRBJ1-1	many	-	TGCGCCAGCAGCGAGTCCCATGCCATCGGGAACACTGAAGCTTTCTTT	CASSESHAIGNTEAFF
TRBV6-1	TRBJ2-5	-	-	TGTGCCAGCAGAGACAGGCTGGAGACCCAGTACTTC	CASRDRLETQYF
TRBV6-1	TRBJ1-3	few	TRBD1	TGTGCCAGCAGGTCCGGGACAGGGGGCACTGGAAACACCATATATTTT	CASRSGTGGTGNTIYF
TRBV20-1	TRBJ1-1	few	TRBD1	TGCAGGGCTAGACCGGGACAGATGGTCACTGAAGCTTTCTTT	CRARPGQMVTEAFF
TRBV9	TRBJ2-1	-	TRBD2	TGTGCCAGCCAACGCGGGGGGTCAGGAGAGCAGTTCTTC	CASQRGGSGEQFF
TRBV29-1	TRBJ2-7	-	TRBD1	TGCAGCGTTGGGTACGGGACAGGGGCTTGGGAGCAGTACTTC	CSVGYGTGAWEQYF
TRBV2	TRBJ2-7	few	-	TGTGCCAGCAGGGCACAGGGCTTTTGGGCCTACGAGCAGTACTTC	CASRAQGFWAYEQYF
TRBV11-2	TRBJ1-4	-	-	TGTGCCAGCAGCCTGGGGGAGAATGAAAAACTGTTTTTT	CASSLGENEKLFF
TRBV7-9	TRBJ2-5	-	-	TGTGCCAGCAACCCGGACATTCAAGAGACCCAGTACTTC	CASNPDIQETQYF
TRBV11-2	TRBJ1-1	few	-	TGTGCCAGCAGCCCCACAGGGACTTTGGGGGCTTTCTTT	CASSPTGTLGAFF
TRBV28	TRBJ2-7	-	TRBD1	TGTGCCAGCAACAGGGGGCCCCCTCGCGAGCAGTACTTC	CASNRGPPREQYF
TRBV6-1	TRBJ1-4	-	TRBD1	TGTGCCAGCAGTGGGACAGGGGAGAGGGAAAAACTGTTTTTT	CASSGTGEREKLFF
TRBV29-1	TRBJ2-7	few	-	TGCAGCGTTGTACTACTCTCCTACGAGCAGTACTTC	CSVVLLSYEQYF
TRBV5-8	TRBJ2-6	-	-	TGTGCCAGCAGCTGGCCGGGTGCCTCTGGGGCCAACGTCCTGACTTTC	CASSWPGASGANVLTF
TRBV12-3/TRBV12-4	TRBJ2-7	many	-	TGTGCCAGCAGTTTAACGGCGGGTGGAGCCTACGAGCAGTACTTC	CASSLTAGGAYEQYF
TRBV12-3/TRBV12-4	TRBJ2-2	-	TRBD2	TGTGCCAGCAGACTAGCGGGAGTAGGAACCGGGGAGCTGTTTTTT	CASRLAGVGTGELFF
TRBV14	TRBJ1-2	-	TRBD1	TGTGCCAGCAGCCAAGTAGGACAGGGAGGCTATGGCTACACCTTC	CASSQVGQGGYGYTF
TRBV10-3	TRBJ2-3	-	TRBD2	TGTGCCATCAGTGACTTTAGACTAGCCGGGCTCGAAGATACGCAGTATTTT	CAISDFRLAGLEDTQYF
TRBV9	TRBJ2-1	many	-	TGTGCCAGCAGCGTAGATGGGGGATATGAGCAGTTCTTC	CASSVDGGYEQFF
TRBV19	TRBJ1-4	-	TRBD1	TGTGCCAGTAGTATGGGAGCGGGACAGGGGAACGAAAAACTGTTTTTT	CASSMGAGQGNEKLFF
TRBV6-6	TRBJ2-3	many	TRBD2	TGTGCCAGCAGTTACCCCACTTATAGCGGGAACACAGATACGCAGTATTTT	CASSYPTYSGNTDTQYF
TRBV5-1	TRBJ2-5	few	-	TGCGCCAGCAGCTTGCTGGGCGACCGTGGGGAGACCCAGTACTTC	CASSLLGDRGETQYF
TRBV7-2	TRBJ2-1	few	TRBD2	TGTGCCAGCAGCTTACAACCGAGGACTAGCGGCAATGAGCAGTTCTTC	CASSLQPRTSGNEQFF
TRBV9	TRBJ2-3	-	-	TGTGCCAGCAGCGTAGCTTCGGCTGATACGCAGTATTTT	CASSVASADTQYF
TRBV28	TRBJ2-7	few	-	TGTGCCAGCAGCAAGTTCCCTGGCTCCTACGAGCAGTACTTC	CASSKFPGSYEQYF
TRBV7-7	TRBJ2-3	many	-	TGTGCCAGCAGCCCCGCCGCCCTAGGAATCACAGATACGCAGTATTTT	CASSPAALGITDTQYF
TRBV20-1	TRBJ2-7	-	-	TGCAGTGCTCTACCCACGACCTACGAGCAGTACTTC	CSALPTTYEQYF
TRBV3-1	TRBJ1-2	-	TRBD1	TGTGCCAGCAGCCCGTATAACCGGGACAGCTATGGCTACACCTTC	CASSPYNRDSYGYTF
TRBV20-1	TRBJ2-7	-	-	TGCAGTGCTCGGCCCTTTGGGCAGGGGGGCTACGAGCAGTACTTC	CSARPFGQGGYEQYF
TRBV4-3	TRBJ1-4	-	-	TGCGCCAGCAGCCAAGAGCCGCCTAGGGGGGCGGGTAATGAAAAACTGTTTTTT	CASSQEPPRGAGNEKLFF
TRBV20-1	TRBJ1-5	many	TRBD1	TGCAGTGCTAGCGGGACAGGGGATCAGCCCCAGCATTTT	CSASGTGDQPQHF
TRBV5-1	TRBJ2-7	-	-	TGCGCCAGCAGCTTGGACAGCAGGGAGACCTACGAGCAGTACTTC	CASSLDSRETYEQYF
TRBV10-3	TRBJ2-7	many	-	TGTGCCACGACAGGTAACTCCTACGAGCAGTACTTC	CATTGNSYEQYF